One sample yielded the 28 T cell receptor beta chains listed below, sequenced in a study of identifying expanded T cells in peripheral blood. Using immunoSEQ multiplex PCR, the repertoire was profiled, and TCRdb retains in-frame clones only, with some absent. In the table there are under 95,000 clones, approximately 89% of which are singletons. Sequencing used blood. All receptors derive from a person aged 18 to 75 in good health.

This clone was detected once. The genes are TRBV5-6 and TRBJ2-2; possibly TRBD2 for D (5 bases). The V gene's germline CDR1 is SGHDT and CDR2 YYEEEE. This CDR3 has 14 amino acids. The ends were cut back, 5 bases at V and 1 base at J, with 9 bases in the middle. DNA for the CDR3: TGTGCCAGCAGTTTAGGACTGAACACCGGGGAGCTGTTTTTT. It encodes CASSLGLNTGELFF.

The chain has TRBV29-1 and TRBJ2-7; perhaps TRBD2 as D (5 bases). V was pared by 4 bases and J by 5 bases, with 12 bases between. CDR3 length: 12 amino acids. Germline lookup yields CDR1 SQVTM and CDR2 ANQGSEA. CDR3 in DNA: TGCAGCGTTGGTAGAGGGCTGGACGAGCAGTACTTC. Its protein is CSVGRGLDEQYF.

J is TRBJ2-5 and V is TRBV9, with D perhaps TRBD2 (6 bases). The CDR3 sequence is 15 residues long. V was shortened by 2 bases and J by 5 bases, with 16 bases between the two germline ends. Germline values: CDR1 SGDLS, CDR2 YYNGEE. CDR3 sequence reads: CASSVVAAGSETQYF. The CDR3 DNA follows: TGTGCCAGCAGCGTCGTAGCGGCGGGCTCGGAGACCCAGTACTTC.

The rearrangement links TRBV4-2 to TRBJ2-5, with D possibly called TRBD1 or TRBD2 (5 bases each). The ends were cut back, 1 base at V and 5 bases at J, with 14 bases in the middle. Per the germline V gene, CDR1 is LGHNA and CDR2 is YNFKEQ. The CDR3 is 15 amino acids. The CDR3 loop is CASSQVGAGLETQYF. CDR3 sequence (DNA): TGTGCCAGCAGCCAAGTCGGGGCCGGCTTGGAGACCCAGTACTTC.

V gene TRBV27 combines with J gene TRBJ1-2; D might be TRBD1 (6 bases). Germline V gene data show CDR1 as MNHEY and CDR2 as SMNVEV (reference sequence). This CDR3 is built from 13 residues. V was clipped by 6 bases and J by 0 bases, with 8 bases between them. Written as DNA, the CDR3 is TGTGCCAGCAGGGGGGACACTAACTATGGCTACACCTTC. This gives the protein CASRGDTNYGYTF.

The CDR3 region has the DNA TGCAGCGTTGATGCAGGGCGGGAGCAGTACTTC. Protein: CSVDAGREQYF. The V and J genes are TRBV29-1 and TRBJ2-7, with D possibly TRBD1 on 5 matching bases. The germline gives CDR1 SQVTM, CDR2 ANQGSEA. Trimming pared 3 bases from V and 7 bases from J, leaving 10 bases between. The CDR3 spans 11 residues.

For the CDR3, the DNA is TGTGCCAGCAGTTATCTTGGTGAGCAGTTCTTC. Its translation is CASSYLGEQFF. This sequence joins TRBV28 and TRBJ2-1; no definite D call. This CDR3 spans 11 amino acids. The germline gives CDR1 MDHEN, CDR2 SYDVKM. Trimming took 4 bases from V and 9 from J, leaving 7 bases between them.

J is TRBJ1-2 and V is TRBV7-9, with a tentative D call TRBD1 (5 bases). Germline V gene data show CDR1 as SEHNR and CDR2 as FQNEAQ (reference sequence). The ends were cut back, 5 bases at V and 3 bases at J, with 19 bases in the middle. The CDR3 is 16 amino acids. The CDR3 DNA is TGTGCCAGCAGCCGACAGTACACCACCTTGGACTATGGCTACACCTTC. It translates to CASSRQYTTLDYGYTF.

The chain joins TRBV11-2 to TRBJ1-1, with a weak D call TRBD1 (6 bases). V was trimmed by 1 base and J by 4 bases, leaving 16 bases between them. This CDR3 spans 16 amino acids. Germline CDR1 is SGHAT and CDR2 is FQNNGV. The chain's CDR3 is CASSLVGGEGGTEAFF. As DNA, the CDR3 is TGTGCCAGCAGCTTAGTTGGTGGCGAGGGGGGCACTGAAGCTTTCTTT.

The genes are TRBV5-4 and TRBJ2-3, with TRBD2 matching over 15 bases. Germline V gene data show CDR1 as SGHNT and CDR2 as YYREEE (reference sequence). With V trimmed by 2 bases and J by 5 bases, 6 bases remained unmatched. This CDR3 comprises 17 residues. DNA of the CDR3: TGTGCCAGCAGCTTACACCGGACTAGCGGGGGGGGAGATACGCAGTATTTT. Translation gives CASSLHRTSGGGDTQYF.

V is TRBV28 and J is TRBJ1-2; no clear D. Germline lookup yields CDR1 MDHEN and CDR2 SYDVKM. Between the trimmed V and J ends, which lost 4 bases and 7 bases, there was a span of 7 bases. CDR3 length: 11 amino acids. The CDR3 spells CASSSPFGYTF. In DNA form, the CDR3 reads TGTGCCAGCAGTTCCCCCTTTGGCTACACCTTC.

This clone was seen once. This rearrangement joins TRBV29-1 to TRBJ2-7; a possible D gene is TRBD2 (6 bases). The CDR3 contains 13 residues. From germline, CDR1 is SQVTM and CDR2 ANQGSEA. V lost 7 bases, J lost 0 bases, and 13 bases lay in between. The CDR3 here is CSAARGGSYEQYF. CDR3 DNA: TGCAGCGCGGCAAGGGGAGGCTCCTACGAGCAGTACTTC.

The chain couples TRBV4-3 to TRBJ2-7; TRBD2 aligns across 8 bases. J lost 3 bases, V lost 1 base, and 8 bases had no gene match. There are 16 residues in the CDR3. Germline-derived CDR1 and CDR2 are LGHNA and YSLEER. CDR3 residues: CASSQGFATSGYEQYF. The CDR3 DNA reads as TGCGCCAGCAGCCAAGGATTCGCAACTAGCGGCTACGAGCAGTACTTC.

Points on this clone: One end of the junction fails to match germline, which may point to a read error. V is TRBV7-2 and J is TRBJ1-1; D call uncertain. This CDR3 contains 14 residues. Germline V gene data show CDR1 as SGHTA and CDR2 as FQGNSA. The DNA for the CDR3 is TGTGCCAGCAGCTTAGTTGTCGCGAACAGTGAAGCTTTCTTT. Translation: CASSLVVANSEAFF.

This clone was seen only a few times. V and J are TRBV5-1 and TRBJ1-1; 7 bases are shared with TRBD1. Trimming removed 4 bases from V and 3 bases from J; junction bases left unmatched: 3. CDR1 is SGHRS, CDR2 YFSETQ, per germline. The CDR3 is 13 residues long. CDR3 DNA sequence: TGCGCCAGCAGCGCCCAGGGGGACACTGAAGCTTTCTTT. It is translated as CASSAQGDTEAFF.

CDR3 sequence: CASSEGHLNQPQHF. The CDR3 DNA reads as TGTGCCAGTAGTGAGGGACATCTAAATCAGCCCCAGCATTTT. This chain joins TRBV19 and TRBJ1-5; D possibly corresponds to TRBD1 (6 bases). The CDR3 is made up of 14 amino acids. Germline CDR1 reads LNHDA; CDR2 reads SQIVND (reference sequence). Between the trimmed V and J ends, which lost 5 bases and 4 bases, there was a span of 12 bases.

V usage is TRBV7-9 and J usage is TRBJ1-1; 10 bases map to TRBD1. The CDR3 runs to 17 residues. Per the germline V gene, CDR1 is SEHNR and CDR2 is FQNEAQ (reference sequence). V was clipped by 6 bases and J by 1 base; unmatched bases: 11. In nucleotides, the CDR3 is TGTGCCAGCAGTTTACCGGGACAGGGGAGTAGGAACACTGAAGCTTTCTTT. Translated, it gives CASSLPGQGSRNTEAFF.

V and J are TRBV30 and TRBJ1-6; 7 bases align to TRBD1. V lost 0 bases and J lost 10; bases outside the gene matches: 6. The CDR3 has 14 amino acids. Germline CDR1 GTSNPN, CDR2 SVGIG (reference sequence). CDR3 coding DNA: TGTGCCTGGAGTGTGGGGCAGGGGGGCTCACCCCTCCACTTT. This translates into CAWSVGQGGSPLHF.

The chain links TRBV10-3 to TRBJ1-1; 10 bases agree with TRBD1. The CDR3 runs to 14 residues. Germline CDR1 reads ENHRY; CDR2 reads SYGVKD. With 7 bases clipped from V and 3 bases from J, the junction kept 5 bases outside the gene matches. CDR3: CAITRQGADTEAFF. The CDR3 bases are TGTGCCATCACCCGACAGGGGGCAGACACTGAAGCTTTCTTT.

The chain carries TRBV7-2 and TRBJ2-3; D is unclear. The CDR3 length is 14 residues. V was shortened by 0 bases and J by 0 bases, with 4 bases between the two germline ends. Germline CDR1 is SGHTA and CDR2 is FQGNSA. Here the CDR3 reads CASSLARSTDTQYF. In nucleotides, the CDR3 is TGTGCCAGCAGCTTAGCGAGGAGCACAGATACGCAGTATTTT.

The V call is TRBV28, the J call TRBJ2-4, with D possibly TRBD2 on 5 matching bases. The germline gives CDR1 MDHEN, CDR2 SYDVKM. Deletions cut 7 bases from V and 6 bases from J, with 28 bases between. The CDR3 is 18 amino acids. CDR3 sequence: CASTKSGLLDLEVNIQYF. The CDR3 nucleotides are TGTGCCAGCACCAAATCGGGCCTACTGGATTTGGAGGTAAACATTCAGTACTTC.

V usage is TRBV2 and J usage is TRBJ2-3, with D perhaps TRBD1 or TRBD2 (5 bases each). The germline V gene has CDR1 SNHLY and CDR2 FYNNEI. Between the trimmed V and J ends, which lost 7 bases and 2 bases, there was a span of 19 bases. The CDR3 runs to 16 residues. CDR3 bases: TGTGCCAGCACCCGGGACCATCCAGATCTCACAGATACGCAGTATTTT. This codes for CASTRDHPDLTDTQYF.

The genes are TRBV7-2 and TRBJ2-3, with 12 bases fitting TRBD2. The J segment lost 6 bases and the V segment lost 0 bases, leaving 4 bases of the junction unmatched. CDR3 length: 16 residues. In germline, CDR1 is SGHTA, CDR2 FQGNSA. The CDR3: CASSLATSGGIDTQYF. DNA of the CDR3: TGTGCCAGCAGCTTAGCCACTAGCGGGGGGATTGATACGCAGTATTTT.

CDR3 coding DNA: TGTGCCAGTAGTACGGACAGGGTTCGGGCTGAAGCTTTCTTT. As protein: CASSTDRVRAEAFF. This chain connects TRBV19 to TRBJ1-1; 8 positions agree with TRBD1. Germline V gene lookup returns CDR1 LNHDA and CDR2 SQIVND (reference sequence). This CDR3 contains 14 residues. With 4 bases clipped from V and 6 bases from J, the junction kept 7 bases outside the gene matches.

The rearrangement links TRBV11-2 to TRBJ2-7; 8 nucleotides align to TRBD2. There are 17 residues in the CDR3. Losses at the gene ends were 3 bases for V and 2 bases for J; bases not matched to a gene: 12. CDR1 and CDR2 from the germline V gene are SGHAT and FQNNGV. The chain's CDR3 is CASSFRYSGTATYEQYF. The DNA of the CDR3 is TGTGCCAGCAGCTTCCGATATAGCGGGACGGCTACCTACGAGCAGTACTTC.

DNA for the CDR3: TGCGCCAGCAGCTCTTTGACTAGCGGGAGATTGGAGACCCAGTACTTC. This gives the protein CASSSLTSGRLETQYF. J is TRBJ2-5 and V is TRBV5-1; 12 bases agree with TRBD2. Per the germline V gene, CDR1 is SGHRS and CDR2 is YFSETQ. This CDR3 is built from 16 residues. V trimming: 3 bases; J trimming: 5 bases; junction bases outside the gene matches: 8.

This sequence joins TRBV18 and TRBJ1-1; 7 bases fit TRBD1. With 4 bases clipped from V and 8 bases from J, the junction kept 13 bases outside the gene matches. CDR1 and CDR2 from the germline V gene are KGHSH and LQKENI. This CDR3 has 15 amino acids. CDR3: CASSQHGEGALEAFF. As DNA, the CDR3 is TGTGCCAGCTCACAACATGGGGAGGGGGCTCTGGAAGCTTTCTTT. Together with reference TRBV18 and TRBJ1-1, the CDR3 gives the full variable domain: NAGVMQNPRHLVRRRGQEARLRCSPMKGHSHVYWYRQLPEEGLKFMVYLQKENIIDESGMPKERFSAEFPKEGPSILRIQQVVRGDSAAYFCASSQHGEGALEAFFGQGTRLTVV.

This clone is a singleton in its sample. V usage is TRBV9 and J usage is TRBJ2-7; tentatively, D is TRBD1 (5 bases). The CDR3 runs to 15 residues. Trimming removed 0 bases at V and 1 base at J, with 11 bases between. Germline V CDR1 and CDR2: SGDLS, YYNGEE. The CDR3 loop is CASSVGRGRSYEQYF. The DNA for the CDR3 is TGTGCCAGCAGCGTAGGTAGGGGCAGATCCTACGAGCAGTACTTC.